This T cell receptor (beta chain) was obtained from a study of shared clonotypes between healthy human individuals. The wider study: Three plates were used per donor for CD4 naive, three for CD4 memory, two for CD8 naive and one for CD8 memory.

Using immunoSEQ multiplex PCR, the repertoire was profiled, and TCRdb retains in-frame clones only, with some absent. The data contain 500,000 to 700,000 clones, about 95% of them singletons. Positive CCR7 selection of CD45RO-negative cells yielded the naive CD8 cells, and terminally differentiated effector memory CD45RA+ cells were excluded. The ends lost 5 bases at V and 5 bases at J; junction bases unmatched: 6. The CDR3 spans 15 residues. The V gene's germline CDR1 is MNHNS and CDR2 SASEGT. This TCR derives from a woman under 40 in good health. The sample taken for sequencing was naive CD8+ T cells sorted from blood. V is TRBV6-1 and J is TRBJ1-4; 9 bases align to TRBD1. CDR3 nucleotide sequence: TGTGCCAGCAGTCCTAGGACAGGGGCAAATGAAAAACTGTTTTTT. The encoded protein is CASSPRTGANEKLFF.